The 10 T cell receptor beta chains below come from one sample, sequenced in a study of blood T cell repertoires in COVID-19. Sequencing used immunoSEQ multiplex PCR; TCRdb keeps in-frame clones, though not all of them. The profile shows some 240,000 clones, 84% of them singletons. Sequencing used peripheral blood. The receptors come from a middle-aged woman who had recovered from COVID-19.

The chain has TRBV5-1 and TRBJ2-7; D unclear. CDR1 is SGHRS and CDR2 is YFSETQ in the germline V gene. Trimming took 2 bases from V and 0 from J, leaving 9 bases between them. The CDR3 totals 14 residues. The CDR3 loop reads CASSFFASSYEQYF. The CDR3 nucleotides read TGCGCCAGCAGCTTCTTCGCGAGCTCCTACGAGCAGTACTTC.

The chain recombines TRBV6-5 with TRBJ2-1, with TRBD2 identical over 11 bases. V lost 4 bases to trimming and J lost 4 bases; unmatched junction nucleotides: 0. The V gene's germline CDR1 is MNHEY and CDR2 SVGAGI. CDR3 size: 14 residues. CDR3 sequence (DNA): TGTGCCAGCAGTTGGACTAGCGGGTACAATGAGCAGTTCTTC. Its translation is CASSWTSGYNEQFF.

The DNA of the CDR3 is TGTGCCAGCAGCTTAGGGGCAGGACGGACTTCTAATGAAAAACTGTTTTTT. The encoded protein is CASSLGAGRTSNEKLFF. The genes are TRBV7-2 and TRBJ1-4; no reliable D call. This CDR3 spans 17 amino acids. Germline V gene sequence: CDR1 SGHTA, CDR2 FQGNSA. Deletions cut 1 base from V and 3 bases from J, with 15 bases between.

The chain combines TRBV7-2 with TRBJ2-7, with 7 nucleotides matching TRBD1. The V gene end was trimmed by 2 bases and the J gene end by 2 bases; junction bases not matched to a gene: 3. CDR1 SGHTA and CDR2 FQGNSA come from the germline V gene. The CDR3 spans 14 residues. CDR3: CASSLNRGPYEQYF. CDR3 in DNA: TGTGCCAGCAGCTTAAACAGGGGCCCCTACGAGCAGTACTTC. The whole variable domain, filled in from reference TRBV7-2 and TRBJ2-7, reads GAGVSQSPSNKVTEKGKDVELRCDPISGHTALYWYRQSLGQGLEFLIYFQGNSAPDKSGLPSDRFSAERTGGSVSTLTIQRTQQEDSAVYLCASSLNRGPYEQYFGPGTRLTVT.

In DNA, the CDR3 is TGCGCCAGCAGCCAAGACAGTGGTCCCTACGAGCAGTACTTC. Translation gives CASSQDSGPYEQYF. The V and J genes are TRBV4-3 and TRBJ2-7; D not resolved. Trimming removed 0 bases at V and 2 bases at J, with 8 bases between. The CDR3 length is 14 residues. CDR1 is LGHNA and CDR2 is YSLEER in the germline V gene.

CDR3 nucleotide sequence: TGTGCCAGCAGCCCTCGACAGGGGATGCGAAATGAGCAGTTCTTC. Protein: CASSPRQGMRNEQFF. The genes are TRBV11-3 and TRBJ2-1, with 8 bases aligning to TRBD1. Germline V lookup: CDR1 SGHNT, CDR2 YENEEA. The V segment lost 5 bases and the J segment 7 bases; nucleotides outside the gene matches: 10. The CDR3 extends over 15 amino acids.

The rearrangement uses TRBV5-6 and TRBJ1-3; 8 nucleotides line up with TRBD1. Unmatched junction bases numbered 8, after V lost 2 bases and J lost 7 bases. Germline V gives CDR1 SGHDT, CDR2 YYEEEE. There are 15 residues in the CDR3. The CDR3 DNA reads as TGTGCCAGCAGCTTCCGGACAGGGACCCTCAACACCATATATTTT. Translation: CASSFRTGTLNTIYF.

This chain joins TRBV3-1 (or the pseudogene TRBV3-2) and TRBJ1-3; D gene unclear. V was trimmed by 3 bases and J by 0 bases, leaving 3 bases between them. This CDR3 region has 13 residues. Germline V gene data show CDR1 as LGHDT and CDR2 as YNNKEL (reference sequence). This chain's CDR3 is CASSQSSGNTIYF. The CDR3 DNA sequence: TGTGCCAGCAGCCAGAGCTCTGGAAACACCATATATTTT.

To note about this clone: This same CDR3 is encoded by further DNA sequences in the sample. The V gene is TRBV3-1 (or the pseudogene TRBV3-2), the J gene TRBJ2-3; maybe TRBD2 (6 bases). The CDR3 totals 15 residues. Germline V gene sequence: CDR1 LGHDT, CDR2 YNNKEL (reference sequence). With 4 bases removed from V and 0 bases from J, the gap between germline ends came to 11 bases. This CDR3 reads CASSPTGTSTDTQYF. The CDR3 nucleotides read TGTGCCAGCAGCCCGACCGGGACTAGCACAGATACGCAGTATTTT.

V is TRBV7-9 and J is TRBJ1-1, with 8 bases identical to TRBD1. Germline CDR1 is SEHNR and CDR2 is FQNEAQ (reference sequence). V lost 1 base to trimming and J lost 1 base; unmatched junction nucleotides: 5. The CDR3 runs to 16 residues. CDR3 residues: CASSLGAGTGNTEAFF. As DNA, the CDR3 is TGTGCCAGCAGCTTAGGGGCCGGGACAGGGAACACTGAAGCTTTCTTT.